This T cell receptor (beta chain) derives from a study of blood T cell repertoires in COVID-19. Study-wide background: From T cells, B-cell-depleted T cells, or PBMCs came the material, which was cDNA or gDNA.

Individuals aged roughly 18 to 95 years were recruited from 20 to 25 US areas. Contact with a PCR-confirmed or clinician-diagnosed COVID-19 case occurred within 2 weeks of entry. This CDR3 comprises 19 residues. V was clipped by 3 bases and J by 5 bases; unmatched bases: 13. CDR1 and CDR2 from the germline V gene are PRHDT and FYEKMQ (reference sequence). In the original workflow: Amplification with reference gene primers provided the estimates of nucleated cell counts. TCRdb's table, derived via immunoSEQ multiplex PCR, lists solely in-frame clones and lacks some. The DNA was the basis for D and trimming; V, J and clone size are from that table. This table holds 220,000 or so clones, nearly 90% found once.

The receptor was isolated from a man aged 25 to 40 who had been exposed to COVID-19. Sequencing was performed on PBMCs or T cells enriched from blood (not recorded which). This sequence joins TRBV13 and TRBJ2-1, with 13 bases aligning to TRBD2. CDR3 residues: CASSFVPAAGLAGNNEQFF. CDR3 in DNA: TGTGCCAGCAGCTTTGTCCCCGCCGCGGGACTAGCGGGGAACAATGAGCAGTTCTTC. The full variable domain, rest sourced from reference TRBV13 and TRBJ2-1, is AAGVIQSPRHLIKEKRETATLKCYPIPRHDTVYWYQQGPGQDPQFLISFYEKMQSDKGSIPDRFSAQQFSDYHSELNMSSLELGDSALYFCASSFVPAAGLAGNNEQFFGPGTRLTVL.